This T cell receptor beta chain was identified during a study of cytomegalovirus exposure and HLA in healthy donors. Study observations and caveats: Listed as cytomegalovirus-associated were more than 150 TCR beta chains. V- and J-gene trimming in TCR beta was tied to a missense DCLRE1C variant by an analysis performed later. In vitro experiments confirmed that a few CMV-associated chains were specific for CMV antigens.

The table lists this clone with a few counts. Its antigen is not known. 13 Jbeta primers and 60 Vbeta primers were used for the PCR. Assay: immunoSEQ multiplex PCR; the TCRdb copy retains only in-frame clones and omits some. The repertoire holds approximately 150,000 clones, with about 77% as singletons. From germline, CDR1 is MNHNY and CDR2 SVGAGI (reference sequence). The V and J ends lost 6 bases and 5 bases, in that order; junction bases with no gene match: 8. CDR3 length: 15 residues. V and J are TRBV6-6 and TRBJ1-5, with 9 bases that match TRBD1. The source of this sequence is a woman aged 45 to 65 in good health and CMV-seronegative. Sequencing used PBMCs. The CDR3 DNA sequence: TGTGCCAGCAGACTTCCGGGACAGGGTGATCAGCCCCAGCATTTT. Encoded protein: CASRLPGQGDQPQHF.